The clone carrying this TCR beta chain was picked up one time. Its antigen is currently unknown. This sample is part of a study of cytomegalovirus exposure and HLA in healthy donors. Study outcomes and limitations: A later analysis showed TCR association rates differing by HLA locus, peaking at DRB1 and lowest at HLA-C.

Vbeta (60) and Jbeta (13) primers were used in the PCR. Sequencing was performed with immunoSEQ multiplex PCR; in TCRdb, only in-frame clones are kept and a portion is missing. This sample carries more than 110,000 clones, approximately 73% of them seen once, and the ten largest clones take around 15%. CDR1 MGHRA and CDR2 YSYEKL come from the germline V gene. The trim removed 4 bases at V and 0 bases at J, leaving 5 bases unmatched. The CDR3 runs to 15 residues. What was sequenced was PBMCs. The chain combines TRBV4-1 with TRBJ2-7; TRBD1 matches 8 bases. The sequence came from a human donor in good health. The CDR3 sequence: CASSLGTGHSYEQYF. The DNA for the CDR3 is TGCGCCAGCAGCCTAGGGACAGGACACTCCTACGAGCAGTACTTC.